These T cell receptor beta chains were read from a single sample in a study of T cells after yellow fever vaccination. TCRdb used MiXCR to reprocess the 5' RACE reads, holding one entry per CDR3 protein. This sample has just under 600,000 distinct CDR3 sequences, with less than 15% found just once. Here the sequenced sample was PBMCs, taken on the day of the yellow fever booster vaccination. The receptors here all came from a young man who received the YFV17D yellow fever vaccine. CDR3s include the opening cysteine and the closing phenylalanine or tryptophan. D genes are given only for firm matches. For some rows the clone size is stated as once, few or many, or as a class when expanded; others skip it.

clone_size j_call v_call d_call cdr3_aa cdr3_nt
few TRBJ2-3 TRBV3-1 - CASSPRGRSTDTQYF TGTGCCAGCAGCCCCCGGGGTAGGTCCACAGATACGCAGTATTTT
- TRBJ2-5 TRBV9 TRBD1 CASSAGQATLQETQYF TGTGCCAGCAGCGCCGGACAGGCAACATTGCAAGAGACCCAGTACTTC
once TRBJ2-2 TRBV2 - CASSEEGHIDRSRELFF TGTGCCAGCAGTGAAGAGGGACACATTGACAGGAGCAGGGAGCTGTTTTTT
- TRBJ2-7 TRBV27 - CASSATGLAYEQYF TGTGCCAGCAGTGCGACGGGACTTGCCTACGAGCAGTACTTC
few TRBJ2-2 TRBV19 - CASSIRGSDTGELFF TGTGCCAGTAGTATTCGGGGGTCCGACACCGGGGAGCTGTTTTTT
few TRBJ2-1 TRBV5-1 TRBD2 CASSLLYSGSNNEQFF TGCGCCAGCAGCCTCCTTTATAGCGGGAGCAACAATGAGCAGTTCTTC
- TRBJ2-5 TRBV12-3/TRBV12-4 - CASSLARTVRETQYF TGTGCCAGCAGTTTAGCGAGGACGGTGAGAGAGACCCAGTACTTC
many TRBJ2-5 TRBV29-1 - CSVESDQETQYF TGCAGCGTTGAGAGCGACCAAGAGACCCAGTACTTC
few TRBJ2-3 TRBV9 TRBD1 CASSSDRGIGDTQYF TGTGCCAGCAGTTCCGACAGGGGTATAGGAGATACGCAGTATTTT
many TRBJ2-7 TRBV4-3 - CASSQELSGLFSYEQYF TGCGCCAGCAGCCAAGAGTTGAGCGGGTTGTTCTCCTACGAGCAGTACTTC
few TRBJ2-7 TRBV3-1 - CASSQDWSVPTF TGTGCCAGCAGCCAAGATTGGAGTGTTCCCACCTTC
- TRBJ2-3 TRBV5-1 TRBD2 CASSFLGREGRDTQYF TGCGCCAGCAGCTTCCTCGGGCGGGAGGGCCGAGATACGCAGTATTTT
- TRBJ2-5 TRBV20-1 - CSAGHGLETQYF TGCAGTGCTGGACACGGTCTGGAGACCCAGTACTTC
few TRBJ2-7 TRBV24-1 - CATSGKPGVDEQYF TGTGCCACCAGTGGGAAACCGGGAGTAGACGAGCAGTACTTC
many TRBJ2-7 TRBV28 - CASSFPRVGFVEGEQYF TGTGCCAGCAGTTTTCCCAGGGTAGGGTTTGTCGAAGGGGAGCAGTACTTC
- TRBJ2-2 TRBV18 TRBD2 CASSPRTSGAGTNTGELFF TGTGCCAGCTCACCACGAACTAGCGGAGCAGGGACGAACACCGGGGAGCTGTTTTTT
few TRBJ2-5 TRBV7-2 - CASSRSRGQETQYF TGTGCCAGCAGCCGGAGCCGGGGCCAAGAGACCCAGTACTTC
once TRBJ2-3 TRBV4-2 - CASSPGGGTNTQYF TGTGCCAGCAGCCCCGGGGGTGGCACAAATACGCAGTATTTT
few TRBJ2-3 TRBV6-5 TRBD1 CASRRWTGYRTDTQYF TGTGCCAGCAGACGCTGGACAGGCTACCGCACAGATACGCAGTATTTT
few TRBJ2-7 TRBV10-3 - CAISESDASYEQYF TGTGCCATCAGTGAGTCTGACGCGTCCTACGAGCAGTACTTC
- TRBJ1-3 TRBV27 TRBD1 CASRGGTGGYSGNTIYF TGTGCCAGCAGAGGGGGGACAGGGGGCTACTCTGGAAACACCATATATTTT
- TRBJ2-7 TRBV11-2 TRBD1 CASTGQGIAYEQYF TGTGCCAGCACCGGACAGGGGATTGCCTACGAGCAGTACTTC
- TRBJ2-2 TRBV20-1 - CSARGAPGLTNTGELFF TGCAGTGCTAGAGGCGCACCCGGACTAACAAACACCGGGGAGCTGTTTTTT
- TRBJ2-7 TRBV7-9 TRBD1 CASSLGTGGLYEQYF TGTGCCAGCAGCTTGGGGACAGGGGGCTTGTACGAGCAGTACTTC
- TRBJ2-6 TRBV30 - CAWRGRPHGANVLTF TGTGCCTGGAGAGGAAGGCCACACGGGGCCAACGTCCTGACTTTC
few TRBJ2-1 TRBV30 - CAWSVPNEQFF TGTGCCTGGAGTGTACCCAATGAGCAGTTCTTC
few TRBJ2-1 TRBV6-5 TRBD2 CASSYPGTSGIDEQFF TGTGCCAGCAGTTACCCCGGGACTAGCGGGATCGATGAGCAGTTCTTC
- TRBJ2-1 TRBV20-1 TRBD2 CSALAETYNEQFF TGCAGTGCTCTAGCGGAAACCTACAATGAGCAGTTCTTC
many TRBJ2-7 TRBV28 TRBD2 CASLAEGFSYEQYF TGTGCCAGCCTAGCGGAAGGTTTTTCCTACGAGCAGTACTTC
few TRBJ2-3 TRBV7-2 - CASSFDGDTQYF TGTGCCAGCAGCTTTGATGGGGATACGCAGTATTTT
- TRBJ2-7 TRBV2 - CASNTGQYEQYF TGTGCCAGCAACACGGGGCAGTACGAGCAGTACTTC
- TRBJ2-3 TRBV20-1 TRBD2 CSGTSGGIFPDTQYF TGCAGTGGGACTAGCGGGGGGATATTCCCAGATACGCAGTATTTT
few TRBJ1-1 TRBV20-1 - CSAAVGADTEAFF TGCAGTGCCGCAGTGGGGGCGGACACTGAAGCTTTCTTT
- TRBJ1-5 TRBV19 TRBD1 CASSTNPKTGDNQPQHF TGTGCCAGTAGTACCAACCCTAAGACAGGGGACAATCAGCCCCAGCATTTT
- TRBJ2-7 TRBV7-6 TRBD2 CASSLDLAVYGRQYF TGTGCCAGCAGCCTAGATCTAGCGGTCTACGGGCGGCAGTACTTC
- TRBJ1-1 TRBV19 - CASTWGSGAFF TGTGCCAGTACCTGGGGCTCGGGCGCTTTCTTT
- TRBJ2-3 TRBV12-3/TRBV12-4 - CASTPSIVQYF TGTGCCAGCACCCCCAGCATCGTGCAGTATTTT
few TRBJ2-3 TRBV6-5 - CASSLLLAKDTQYF TGTGCCAGCAGTTTGCTACTCGCAAAAGATACGCAGTATTTT
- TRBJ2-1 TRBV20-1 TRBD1 CSAGGQGPGNEQFF TGCAGTGCTGGCGGACAGGGGCCGGGGAATGAGCAGTTCTTC
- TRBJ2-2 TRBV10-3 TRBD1 CAAAGQENTGELFF TGTGCCGCGGCGGGACAGGAAAACACCGGGGAGCTGTTTTTT
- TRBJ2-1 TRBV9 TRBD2 CASSSPVGGGRGYEQFF TGTGCCAGCAGCTCCCCCGTAGGGGGCGGGAGGGGCTATGAGCAGTTCTTC
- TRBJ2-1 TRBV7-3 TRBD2 CASSSRTSASSYNEEFF TGTGCCAGCAGCTCCAGGACTAGCGCTAGCTCCTACAATGAGGAGTTCTTC